Detailed here is one T cell receptor (beta chain). These data belong to a study of beta chain features in type 1 diabetes. Isolation of CD4+ naive, central memory, regulatory and stem cell-like memory cells was achieved by sorting via CD45RO/CCR7/CD25/CD127/CD95/CD27. In all sorted populations, purity surpassed 95%. This CDR3 region has 14 residues. Germline V gene sequence: CDR1 LNHDA, CDR2 SQIVND (reference sequence). The V gene end was trimmed by 1 base and the J gene end by 6 bases; junction bases not matched to a gene: 3. All of the isolated RNA was reverse transcribed, so expressed TCRB transcripts were sequenced. Sequenced naive, central memory and regulatory T cell samples produced an average of roughly 3.9 million reads. Sequencing used immunoSEQ multiplex PCR; TCRdb keeps in-frame clones, though not all of them. The sample lists 500,000 to 700,000 clones; less than 20% were seen once.

The J gene is TRBJ1-5, the V gene TRBV19, with TRBD1 identical over 7 bases. The sample comprised naive CD4+ T cells from blood. The TCR comes from a man between 18 and 29 years old in good health. The CDR3 bases are TGTGCCAGTAGTATAGTTGAGGGGGCTCAGCCCCAGCATTTT. Encoded protein: CASSIVEGAQPQHF.